The rows below give T cell receptor beta chains drawn from one sample of a study of T cell responses to AZD1222 COVID-19 vaccine. Using immunoSEQ multiplex PCR, the repertoire was profiled, and TCRdb retains in-frame clones only, with some absent. The sample includes about 110,000 clones, about 85% of them seen just once. The sample consisted of peripheral blood, taken on day 0 of AZD1222 vaccination. These TCRs come from an adult in good health. CDR3s include the opening cysteine and the closing phenylalanine or tryptophan. The D gene is left open where the match is weak. Rows may omit the clone size; those that give it use once, few, many or a size class.

DNA,CDR3,D,size,V,J,length
TGTGCCAGTAGTCCCCAGGTGGGGGAATATGGCTACACCTTC,CASSPQVGEYGYTF,-,many,TRBV19,TRBJ1-2,14
TGTGCCAGCAGTCTCCGGGACAGGGACGGCTACGAGCAGTACTTC,CASSLRDRDGYEQYF,TRBD1,-,TRBV6-6,TRBJ2-7,15
TGTGCCAGCAGTTTTCTAGGGTCTTCCTACGAGCAGTACTTC,CASSFLGSSYEQYF,-,-,TRBV27,TRBJ2-7,14
TGTGCCAGCAGCTTTACAGGAGATCAGCCCCAGCATTTT,CASSFTGDQPQHF,-,once,TRBV7-2,TRBJ1-5,13
TGTGCCAGCAGTTTAGCGCCAGGGCCTCAGCATTTT,CASSLAPGPQHF,-,-,TRBV12-3/TRBV12-4,TRBJ1-5,12
TGTGCCACAAGCAGGGGCGAGAATTCACCCCTCCACTTT,CATSRGENSPLHF,-,-,TRBV24-1,TRBJ1-6,13
TGTGCCAGCAGCTCTGAGCAGCGGGGGGGCCTCGGGGAGCTGTTTTTT,CASSSEQRGGLGELFF,TRBD2,-,TRBV13,TRBJ2-2,16
TGTGCCAGCAGCTTAGTTCTCGCAAGCACAGATACGCAGTATTTT,CASSLVLASTDTQYF,-,-,TRBV7-9,TRBJ2-3,15
TGTGCCACCGGGGGGGGGCCTGGAGAGCAGTACTTC,CATGGGPGEQYF,TRBD2,-,TRBV28,TRBJ2-7,12
TGTGCCAGCAGCTGGACAGGTACAAGTGGCTACACCTTC,CASSWTGTSGYTF,TRBD1,-,TRBV7-2,TRBJ1-2,13
TGTGCCAGCAGCCAAGATGGTGTTGTGGGGGGGCAAGAAAAACTGTTTTTT,CASSQDGVVGGQEKLFF,-,-,TRBV4-2,TRBJ1-4,17
TGTGCCAGTAGTATGGACAACAATCAGCCCCAGCATTTT,CASSMDNNQPQHF,-,-,TRBV19,TRBJ1-5,13
TGTGCCAGCAGTACGACTACTAGTGCCCACAATGAGCAGTTCTTC,CASSTTTSAHNEQFF,-,-,TRBV27,TRBJ2-1,15
TGCGCCAGCAGCCAAGATCCAGGGTACTACGAGCAGTACTTC,CASSQDPGYYEQYF,-,-,TRBV4-1,TRBJ2-7,14
TGTGCCAGCAGCTCTCTGACAGGGCCGAACACTGAAGCTTTCTTT,CASSSLTGPNTEAFF,TRBD1,-,TRBV5-5,TRBJ1-1,15
TGTGCCAGCAGTCCCCCAACAAGGGCGGAAAAGACCCAGTACTTC,CASSPPTRAEKTQYF,-,-,TRBV7-2,TRBJ2-5,15